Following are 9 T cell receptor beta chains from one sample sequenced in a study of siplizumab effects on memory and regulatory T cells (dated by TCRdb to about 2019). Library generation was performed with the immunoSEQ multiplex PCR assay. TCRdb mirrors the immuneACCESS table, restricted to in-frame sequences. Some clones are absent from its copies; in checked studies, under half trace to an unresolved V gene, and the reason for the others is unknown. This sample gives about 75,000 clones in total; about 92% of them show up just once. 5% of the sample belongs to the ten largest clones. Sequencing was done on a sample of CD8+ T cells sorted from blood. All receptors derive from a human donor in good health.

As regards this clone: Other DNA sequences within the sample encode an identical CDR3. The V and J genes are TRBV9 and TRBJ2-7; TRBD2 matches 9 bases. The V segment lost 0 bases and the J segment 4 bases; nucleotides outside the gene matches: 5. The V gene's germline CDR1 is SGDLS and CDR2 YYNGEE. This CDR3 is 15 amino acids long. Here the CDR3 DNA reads TGTGCCAGCAGCGTAGTTGCGGGGGGGCCTTACGAGCAGTACTTC. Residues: CASSVVAGGPYEQYF.

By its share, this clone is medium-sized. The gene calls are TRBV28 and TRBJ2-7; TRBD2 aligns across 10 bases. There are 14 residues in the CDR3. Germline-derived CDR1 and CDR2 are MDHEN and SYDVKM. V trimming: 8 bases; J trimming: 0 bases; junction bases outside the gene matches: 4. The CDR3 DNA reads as TGTGCCAGCCAAGCGGGGGGGAGCTCCTACGAGCAGTACTTC. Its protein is CASQAGGSSYEQYF.

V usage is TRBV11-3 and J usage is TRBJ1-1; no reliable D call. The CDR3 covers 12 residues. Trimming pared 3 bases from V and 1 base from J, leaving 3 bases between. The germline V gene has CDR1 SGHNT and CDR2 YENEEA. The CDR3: CASSFGNTEAFF. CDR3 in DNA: TGTGCCAGCAGCTTTGGGAACACTGAAGCTTTCTTT.

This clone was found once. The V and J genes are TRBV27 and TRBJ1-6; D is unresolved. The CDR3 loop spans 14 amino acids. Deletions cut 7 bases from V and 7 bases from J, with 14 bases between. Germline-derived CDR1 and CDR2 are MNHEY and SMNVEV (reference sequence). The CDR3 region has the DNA TGTGCCAGCACCGGGGTTCTGAGGAATTCACCCCTCCACTTT. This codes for CASTGVLRNSPLHF.

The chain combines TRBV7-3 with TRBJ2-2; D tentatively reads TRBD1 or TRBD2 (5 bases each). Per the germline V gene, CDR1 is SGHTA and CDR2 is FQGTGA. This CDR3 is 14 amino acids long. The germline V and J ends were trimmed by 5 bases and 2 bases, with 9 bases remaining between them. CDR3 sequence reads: CASSGTDNTGELFF. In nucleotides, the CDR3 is TGTGCCAGCAGCGGGACCGATAACACCGGGGAGCTGTTTTTT. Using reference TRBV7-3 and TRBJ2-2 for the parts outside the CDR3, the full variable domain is GAGVSQTPSNKVTEKGKYVELRCDPISGHTALYWYRQSLGQGPEFLIYFQGTGAADDSGLPNDRFFAVRPEGSVSTLKIQRTERGDSAVYLCASSGTDNTGELFFGEGSRLTVL.

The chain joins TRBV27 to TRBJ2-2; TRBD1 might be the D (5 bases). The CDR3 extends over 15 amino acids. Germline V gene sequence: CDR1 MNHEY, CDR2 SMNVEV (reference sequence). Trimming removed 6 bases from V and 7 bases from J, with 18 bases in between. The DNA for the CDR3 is TGTGCCAGCAGCCCGGACGACAGTATGGACGGGGAGCTGTTTTTT. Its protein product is CASSPDDSMDGELFF.

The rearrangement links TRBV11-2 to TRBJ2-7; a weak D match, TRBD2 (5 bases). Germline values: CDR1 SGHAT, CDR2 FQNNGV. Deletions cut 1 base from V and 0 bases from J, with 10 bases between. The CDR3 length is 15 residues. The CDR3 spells CASSLGAGGSYEQYF. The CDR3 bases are TGTGCCAGCAGCTTAGGGGCAGGAGGCTCCTACGAGCAGTACTTC.

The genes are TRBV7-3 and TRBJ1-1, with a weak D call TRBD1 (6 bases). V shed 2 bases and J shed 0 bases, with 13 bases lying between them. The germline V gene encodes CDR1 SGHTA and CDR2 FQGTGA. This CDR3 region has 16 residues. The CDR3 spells CASSLSGQNMNTEAFF. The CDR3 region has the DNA TGTGCCAGCAGCTTATCCGGACAGAATATGAACACTGAAGCTTTCTTT.

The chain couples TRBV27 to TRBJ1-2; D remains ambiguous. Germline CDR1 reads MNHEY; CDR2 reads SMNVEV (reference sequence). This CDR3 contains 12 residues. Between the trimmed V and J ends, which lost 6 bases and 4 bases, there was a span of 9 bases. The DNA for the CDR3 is TGTGCCAGCAGCAAGGACGGCTATGGCTACACCTTC. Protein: CASSKDGYGYTF.